Sequencing of this T cell receptor (beta chain) was carried out in a study of shared clonotypes between healthy human individuals. As regards this clone: Its antigen is unknown.

Study-wide results and caveats: Across a handful of donors, naive CD4 shared 5% to 6%, naive CD8 under 4%, memory CD4 approximately 2.5%, memory CD8 0.4% to 0.5%.

In the sorted-subset replicate PCRs, roughly 210 ng DNA, roughly 30,000 T cell genomes, was used. Profiling relied on immunoSEQ multiplex PCR, and the TCRdb table lists in-frame clones only, not all of them. The table includes about 2.4 million clones, just over 90% detected once. The CDR3 runs 17 residues. CDR1 is SGDLS and CDR2 is YYNGEE in the germline V gene. Unmatched junction bases numbered 9, after V lost 3 bases and J lost 5 bases. The sequenced sample consisted of naive CD4+ T cells sorted from blood. The subset denotes: CD45RA+ positively selected. This sequence was found in a man between 18 and 29 years old in good health. The chain carries TRBV9 and TRBJ1-6; TRBD1 matches at 9 bases. DNA of the CDR3: TGTGCCAGCAGCGCTACAGGGGGCGCGGGGAATAATTCACCCCTCCACTTT. Its translation is CASSATGGAGNNSPLHF.